This TCR beta chain was obtained from a study of blood T cell repertoires in COVID-19. With 7 bases removed from V and 0 bases from J, the gap between germline ends came to 11 bases. CDR1 is MNHEY and CDR2 is SVGAGI in the germline V gene. The CDR3 has 14 residues. In the original processing: Reference gene primer amplification in the assay estimated nucleated cell counts. Repertoires were generated with immunoSEQ multiplex PCR, while TCRdb's copy carries only in-frame clones and drops some. The D gene and trimming were derived from the DNA, and the V and J assignments and clone size from that table. The data show more than 140,000 clones, roughly 88% seen once.

The chain couples TRBV6-5 to TRBJ2-3; D is undetermined. The sequencing sample was made of peripheral blood. This TCR came from a woman between 55 and 75 years old with acute or convalescent COVID-19. The CDR3 sequence is CASTSGPSTDTQYF. The CDR3, as DNA: TGTGCCAGCACTTCCGGTCCAAGCACAGATACGCAGTATTTT.